The 22 T cell receptor beta chains reported below all come from one sample, sequenced in a study of control samples from healthy donors and cancer patients. Profiled with immunoSEQ multiplex PCR; TCRdb holds only in-frame clones, not every one. The data hold some 130,000 clones, with about 88% observed a single time. The source material was blood. The source of these receptors is a woman aged 25-40 years in good health.

V usage is TRBV7-2 and J usage is TRBJ2-1, with D tentatively TRBD2 (5 bases). This CDR3 is built from 14 residues. Trimming stripped 7 bases from V and 1 base from J, with 11 bases between. Germline V gene lookup returns CDR1 SGHTA and CDR2 FQGNSA. The CDR3: CASKRGPSYNEQFF. Here the CDR3 DNA reads TGTGCCAGCAAGAGAGGGCCGTCCTACAATGAGCAGTTCTTC.

The chain employs TRBV18 and TRBJ2-7; 9 bases line up with TRBD2. Losses at the gene ends were 4 bases for V and 3 bases for J; bases not matched to a gene: 10. The CDR3 totals 16 residues. Germline CDR1 and CDR2: KGHSH and LQKENI. This CDR3 is CASSLLAGDEVYEQYF. The CDR3 DNA is TGTGCCAGCTCACTCTTAGCGGGAGATGAGGTCTACGAGCAGTACTTC.

V usage is TRBV6-5 and J usage is TRBJ1-1, with no clear D. Germline lookup yields CDR1 MNHEY and CDR2 SVGAGI. V gave up 4 bases and J gave up 0 bases, with 15 bases separating them. This CDR3 has 16 amino acids. The CDR3 protein is CASSSFTTSMNTEAFF. In nucleotides, the CDR3 is TGTGCCAGCAGTTCTTTTACGACAAGTATGAACACTGAAGCTTTCTTT.

The V gene is TRBV3-1 (or the pseudogene TRBV3-2), the J gene TRBJ1-2; D ambiguous. V was trimmed by 4 bases and J by 7 bases, leaving 19 bases between them. There are 15 residues in the CDR3. Germline V lookup: CDR1 LGHDT, CDR2 YNNKEL (reference sequence). In DNA, the CDR3 is TGTGCCAGCAGCCCCAAAGGTGGGCCTAATATTGGCTACACCTTC. As protein: CASSPKGGPNIGYTF.

V gene TRBV7-2 combines with J gene TRBJ1-2; 7 bases map to TRBD1. Per germline, CDR1 SGHTA and CDR2 FQGNSA. Trimming cost V 9 bases and J 6 bases; bases outside gene matches: 16. This CDR3 is 15 amino acids long. In DNA, the CDR3 is TGTGCCAGTCCGAAACCAGGGGGGCCGCGCGATGGCTACACCTTC. Amino acids: CASPKPGGPRDGYTF.

This chain connects TRBV5-6 to TRBJ1-2, with D uncertain. This CDR3 has 13 residues. The germline V and J ends were trimmed by 3 bases and 7 bases, with 13 bases remaining between them. Germline CDR1 reads SGHDT; CDR2 reads YYEEEE. CDR3 coding DNA: TGTGCCAGCAGCTCTTACCTCACGGGTGGCTACACCTTC. Translated, it gives CASSSYLTGGYTF.

V and J are TRBV12-3 or TRBV12-4 and TRBJ2-7; 7 bases map to TRBD2. The CDR3 sequence is 12 residues long. V gave up 4 bases and J gave up 5 bases; unmatched junction bases: 2. The CDR3 DNA reads as TGTGCCAGCAGTTGGGGGAGGGACGAGCAGTACTTC. Amino acid sequence: CASSWGRDEQYF.

The chain has TRBV12-3 or TRBV12-4 and TRBJ2-1; unclear D gene. The CDR3 runs 13 residues. Between the trimmed V and J ends, which lost 7 bases and 3 bases, there was a span of 10 bases. This chain's CDR3 is CASTAEFYNEQFF. The CDR3 DNA follows: TGTGCCAGCACGGCTGAATTCTACAATGAGCAGTTCTTC.

The rearrangement uses TRBV3-1 (or the pseudogene TRBV3-2) and TRBJ2-7, with D maybe TRBD1 (6 bases). The CDR3 extends over 15 amino acids. CDR1 is LGHDT and CDR2 is YNNKEL in the germline V gene (reference sequence). The V end was cut by 1 base, the J end by 3 bases, with 13 bases between. DNA of the CDR3: TGTGCCAGCAGCCAAGTAGGACAGAGGGTCTACGAGCAGTACTTC. This sequence encodes CASSQVGQRVYEQYF.

The V call is TRBV6-6, the J call TRBJ2-2; TRBD1 matches 7 bases. The CDR3 runs to 14 residues. Unmatched junction bases numbered 2, after V lost 5 bases and J lost 2 bases. Germline V gives CDR1 MNHNY, CDR2 SVGAGI (reference sequence). The CDR3 DNA is TGTGCCAGCAGTGGGACAGTCAACACCGGGGAGCTGTTTTTT. Residues: CASSGTVNTGELFF.

This chain uses TRBV19 with TRBJ1-1; no clear D. The CDR3 loop spans 13 amino acids. Germline CDR1 and CDR2: LNHDA and SQIVND (reference sequence). V was trimmed by 10 bases and J by 1 base, leaving 13 bases between them. CDR3 coding DNA: TGTGCCACCCGGACGTCGGCGAACACTGAAGCTTTCTTT. Amino acids: CATRTSANTEAFF.

The chain joins TRBV30 to TRBJ2-1, with D perhaps matching TRBD2 (6 bases). The germline V and J ends were trimmed by 0 bases and 6 bases, with 27 bases remaining between them. The CDR3 contains 19 residues. CDR1 is GTSNPN, CDR2 SVGIG, per germline (reference sequence). Written as DNA, the CDR3 is TGTGCCTGGAGTGTAAGGGCTTCGAGGGGAGGCTTTATTGGCAATGAGCAGTTCTTC. Translated, it gives CAWSVRASRGGFIGNEQFF.

This clone occurred once. V is TRBV2 and J is TRBJ2-7, with 12 bases identical to TRBD2. There are 14 residues in the CDR3. CDR1 is SNHLY, CDR2 FYNNEI, per germline. Trimming took 6 bases from V and 6 from J; bases not matched to a gene: 6. This CDR3 is CASSGLAGMGEQYF. The CDR3 nucleotides read TGTGCCAGCAGCGGACTAGCGGGAATGGGCGAGCAGTACTTC.

The rearrangement links TRBV18 to TRBJ2-2; 9 nucleotides line up with TRBD1. Germline V CDR1 and CDR2: KGHSH, LQKENI. This CDR3 has 14 residues. J gave up 5 bases and V 2 bases, and 0 bases lay outside the gene matches. CDR3 in DNA: TGTGCCAGCTCACCAGGGACAGGGACCGGGGAGCTGTTTTTT. This codes for CASSPGTGTGELFF.

The V gene is TRBV2, the J gene TRBJ2-5, with D possibly being TRBD1 (5 bases). The V gene lost 8 bases and the J gene lost 3 bases, with 10 bases spanning the gap. This CDR3 has 12 amino acids. Germline V gene lookup returns CDR1 SNHLY and CDR2 FYNNEI. This CDR3 is CASHRQKETQYF. CDR3 nucleotides: TGTGCCAGCCATAGACAGAAAGAGACCCAGTACTTC.

In DNA form, the CDR3 reads TGTGCCAGCAGCTTAGCAAGGAACACTGAAGCTTTCTTT. It is translated as CASSLARNTEAFF. V is TRBV7-2 and J is TRBJ1-1; D is unresolved. The V end was cut by 0 bases, the J end by 1 base, with 3 bases between. The CDR3 has 13 residues. Per germline, CDR1 SGHTA and CDR2 FQGNSA.

V usage is TRBV18 and J usage is TRBJ2-1; 9 bases agree with TRBD2. J lost 6 bases, V lost 2 bases, and 5 bases had no gene match. This CDR3 has 15 amino acids. The V gene's germline CDR1 is KGHSH and CDR2 LQKENI. DNA of the CDR3: TGTGCCAGCTCACCAGGGCTAGCGGGGACCAATGAGCAGTTCTTC. It translates to CASSPGLAGTNEQFF.

This chain links TRBV9 with TRBJ2-5, with 7 bases fitting TRBD2. The CDR3 length is 15 residues. The trim removed 4 bases at V and 1 base at J, leaving 7 bases unmatched. CDR1 and CDR2 (germline): SGDLS, YYNGEE. The CDR3 DNA reads TGTGCCAGCAGCTCCAACCCGGGAGGCCAAGAGACCCAGTACTTC. Translated: CASSSNPGGQETQYF.

This rearrangement joins TRBV2 to TRBJ2-7, with no clear D. Germline CDR1 is SNHLY and CDR2 is FYNNEI. CDR3 length: 12 amino acids. Trimming shortened V by 6 bases and J by 3 bases, and 9 bases separated the two germline ends. CDR3 amino acids: CASRLIDYEQYF. Here the CDR3 DNA reads TGTGCCAGCAGACTTATCGACTACGAGCAGTACTTC.

The chain uses TRBV5-1 and TRBJ1-1; TRBD1 is a possible D gene (5 bases). Germline CDR1 reads SGHRS; CDR2 reads YFSETQ. The V end was cut by 7 bases, the J end by 4 bases, with 11 bases between. This CDR3 is 12 amino acids long. The CDR3 sequence is CASGMGGTEAFF. As DNA, the CDR3 is TGCGCCAGCGGTATGGGGGGCACTGAAGCTTTCTTT.

To note about this clone: Relative to the germline gene, one junction end is altered; a read error may explain this. This chain connects TRBV7-2 to TRBJ2-1, with D perhaps being TRBD1 or TRBD2 (6 bases each). In germline, CDR1 is SGHTA, CDR2 FQGNSA. This CDR3 has 13 residues. CDR3 loop: CASSPLLSGAILF. The CDR3 DNA reads TGTGCCAGCAGCCCCCTACTCTCGGGGGCAATCCTCTTC.

In DNA form, the CDR3 reads TGTGCCAGCGGCCAAGCATCTAGCACAGATACGCAGTATTTT. Amino acids: CASGQASSTDTQYF. V usage is TRBV11-3 and J usage is TRBJ2-3; D not certain. V shed 8 bases and J shed 0 bases, with 12 bases lying between them. The germline CDR1 and CDR2 sequences are SGHNT and YENEEA. CDR3 length: 14 amino acids.